This T cell receptor (beta chain) appears in the sequencing data of a study of identical twins. Overall study findings and caveats: With abundant cord blood beta clonotypes, insertions were fewer; memory repertoires showed no such pattern. Findings depended on cross-sectional statistics rather than tracking the same donors.

Healthy Caucasian donors formed the entire cohort. One entry per CDR3 protein results from TCRdb running MiXCR on the 5' RACE reads. The table records approximately 670,000 distinct CDR3 sequences, 5.5% to 6.5% of them present only once. As concerns this clonotype: The target antigen is unknown.

Looked up from germline, CDR1 is SGHDT and CDR2 is YYEEEE. CDR3 size: 14 residues. J lost 9 bases, V lost 0 bases, and 5 bases had no gene match. This sequence originates from a man younger than 35 in good health. J is TRBJ2-1 and V is TRBV5-6; TRBD2 agrees at 8 bases. Sample: naive T cells sorted from blood. The CDR3 spells CASSLELAAPEQFF. In nucleotides, the CDR3 is TGTGCCAGCAGCTTGGAACTAGCGGCCCCTGAGCAGTTCTTC.